This T cell receptor beta chain was sequenced during a study of CXCR3-negative and CXCR3-positive naive CD8 T cells. 5' RACE with UMI labels generated the TRB cDNA libraries. TCRdb re-called the 5' RACE reads; every CDR3 protein appears as one record, without DNA. This listing includes around 160,000 distinct CDR3 sequences. This CDR3 contains 16 residues. Study conclusions and caveats: Diversity ran similarly high across both naive subsets but far lower in memory CD8+ cells. CXCR3-expressing naive cells carried TRB CDR3s more hydrophobic than those of CXCR3-negative naive cells. Comparison of naive subsets found surface CD5 to be comparable, and TCR strength was inferred on the basis of TRB CDR3 properties.

On this clonotype itself: Its antigen is not known.

Sample: naive CXCR3+ CD8+ T cells from blood. As for subset: CD45RO-CCR7+CD27+CD95- naive CD8+ T cells expressing CXCR3 (TNR3+). This sequence originates from a human donor in good health. Some clones in this sample may be carry-over from other donors' samples. V is TRBV12-3 or TRBV12-4 and J is TRBJ2-1; the TCRdb call, TRBD2, lacks DNA for checking. This chain's CDR3 is CASTPAWVADNNEQFF.